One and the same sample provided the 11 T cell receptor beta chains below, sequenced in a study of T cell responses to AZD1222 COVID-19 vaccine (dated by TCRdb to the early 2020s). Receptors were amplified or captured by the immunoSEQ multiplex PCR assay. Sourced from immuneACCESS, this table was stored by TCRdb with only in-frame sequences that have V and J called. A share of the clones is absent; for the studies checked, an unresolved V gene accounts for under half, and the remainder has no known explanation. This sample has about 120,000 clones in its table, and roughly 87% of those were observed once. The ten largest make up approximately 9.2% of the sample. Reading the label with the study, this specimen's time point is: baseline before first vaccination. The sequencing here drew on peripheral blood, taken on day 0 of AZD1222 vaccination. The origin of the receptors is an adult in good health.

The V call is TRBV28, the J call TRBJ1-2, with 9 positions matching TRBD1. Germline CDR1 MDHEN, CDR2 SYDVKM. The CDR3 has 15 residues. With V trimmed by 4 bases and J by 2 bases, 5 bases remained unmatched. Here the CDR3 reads CASSSRQGVNYGYTF. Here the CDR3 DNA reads TGTGCCAGCAGTTCACGACAGGGGGTAAACTATGGCTACACCTTC.

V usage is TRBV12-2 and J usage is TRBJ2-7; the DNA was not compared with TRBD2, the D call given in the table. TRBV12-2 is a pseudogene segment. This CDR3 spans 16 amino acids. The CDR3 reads CASRPIPGLGVYEQYF. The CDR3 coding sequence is TGTGCAAGTCGGCCTATTCCGGGACTGGGGGTTTACGAGCAGTACTTC.

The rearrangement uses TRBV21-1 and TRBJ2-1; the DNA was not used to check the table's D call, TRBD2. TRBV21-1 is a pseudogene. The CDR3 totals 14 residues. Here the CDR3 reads CASSKRTSANEQFF. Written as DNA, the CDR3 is TGTGCCAGCAGCAAAAGGACTAGCGCCAATGAGCAGTTCTTC.

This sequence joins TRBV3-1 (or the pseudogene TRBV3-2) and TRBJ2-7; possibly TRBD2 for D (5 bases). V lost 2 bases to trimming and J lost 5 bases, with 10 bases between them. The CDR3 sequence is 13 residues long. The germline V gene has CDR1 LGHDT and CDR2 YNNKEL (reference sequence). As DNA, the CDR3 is TGTGCCAGCAGCCAATCGGGAAGCAACGAGCAGTACTTC. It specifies CASSQSGSNEQYF.

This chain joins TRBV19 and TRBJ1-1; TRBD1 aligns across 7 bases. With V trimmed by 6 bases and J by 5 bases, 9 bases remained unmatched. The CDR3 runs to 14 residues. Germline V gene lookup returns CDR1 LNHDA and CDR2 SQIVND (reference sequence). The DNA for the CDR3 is TGTGCCAGTAGCCAATCAGGGGGGGGTACTGAAGCTTTCTTT. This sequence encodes CASSQSGGGTEAFF.

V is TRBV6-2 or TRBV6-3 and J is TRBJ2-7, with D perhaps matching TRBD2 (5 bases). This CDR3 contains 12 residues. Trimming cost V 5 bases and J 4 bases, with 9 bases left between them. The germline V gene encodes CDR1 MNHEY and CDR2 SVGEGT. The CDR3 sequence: CASSKREYEQYF. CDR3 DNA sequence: TGTGCCAGCAGTAAAAGGGAGTACGAGCAGTACTTC.

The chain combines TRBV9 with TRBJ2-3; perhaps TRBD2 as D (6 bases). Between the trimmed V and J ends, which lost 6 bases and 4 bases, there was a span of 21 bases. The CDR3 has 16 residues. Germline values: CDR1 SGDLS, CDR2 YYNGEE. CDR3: CASTPRGDLQADTQYF. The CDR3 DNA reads TGTGCCAGCACCCCGCGCGGGGATCTTCAGGCAGATACGCAGTATTTT.

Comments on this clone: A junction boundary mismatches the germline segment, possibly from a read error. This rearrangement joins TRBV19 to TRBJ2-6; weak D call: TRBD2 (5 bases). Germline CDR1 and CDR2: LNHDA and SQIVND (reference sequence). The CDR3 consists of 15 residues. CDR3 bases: TGTGCCAGTAGTCGCGGACTGGGTATGGCCAACGCCCTGACTTTC. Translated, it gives CASSRGLGMANALTF.

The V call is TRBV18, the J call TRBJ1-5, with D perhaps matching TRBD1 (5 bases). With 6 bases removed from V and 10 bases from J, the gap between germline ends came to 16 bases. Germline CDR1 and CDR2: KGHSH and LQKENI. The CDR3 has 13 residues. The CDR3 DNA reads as TGTGCCAGCTCGCAAACTTCTGACAGACCCCAGCATTTT. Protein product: CASSQTSDRPQHF.

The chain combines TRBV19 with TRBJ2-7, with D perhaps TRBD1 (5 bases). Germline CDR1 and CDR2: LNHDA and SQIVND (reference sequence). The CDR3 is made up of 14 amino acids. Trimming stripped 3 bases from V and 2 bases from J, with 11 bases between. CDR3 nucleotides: TGTGCCAGTAGTATCGGCAGGGTTACCTACGAGCAGTACTTC. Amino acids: CASSIGRVTYEQYF.

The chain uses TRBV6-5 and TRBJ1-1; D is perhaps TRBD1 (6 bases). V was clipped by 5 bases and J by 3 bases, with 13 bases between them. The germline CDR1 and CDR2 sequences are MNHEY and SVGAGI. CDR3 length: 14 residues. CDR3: CASSTGTHYTEAFF. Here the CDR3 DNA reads TGTGCCAGCAGTACCGGGACACACTACACTGAAGCTTTCTTT.